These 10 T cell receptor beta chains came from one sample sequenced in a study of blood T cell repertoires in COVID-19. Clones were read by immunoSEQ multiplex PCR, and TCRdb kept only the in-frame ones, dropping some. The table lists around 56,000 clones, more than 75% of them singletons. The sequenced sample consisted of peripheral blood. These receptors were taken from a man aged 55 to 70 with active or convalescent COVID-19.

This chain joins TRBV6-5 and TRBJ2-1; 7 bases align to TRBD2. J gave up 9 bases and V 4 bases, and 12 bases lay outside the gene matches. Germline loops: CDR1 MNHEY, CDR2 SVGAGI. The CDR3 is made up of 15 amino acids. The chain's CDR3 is CASSFGGLQEGEQFF. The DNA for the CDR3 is TGTGCCAGCAGTTTTGGGGGACTACAAGAAGGTGAGCAGTTCTTC.

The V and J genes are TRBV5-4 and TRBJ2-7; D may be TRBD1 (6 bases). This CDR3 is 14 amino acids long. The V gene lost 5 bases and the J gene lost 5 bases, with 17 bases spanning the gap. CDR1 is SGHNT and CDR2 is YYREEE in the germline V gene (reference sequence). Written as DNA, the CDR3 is TGTGCCAGCAGTGTTTCGACAGGTGTACACGAGCAGTACTTC. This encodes CASSVSTGVHEQYF.

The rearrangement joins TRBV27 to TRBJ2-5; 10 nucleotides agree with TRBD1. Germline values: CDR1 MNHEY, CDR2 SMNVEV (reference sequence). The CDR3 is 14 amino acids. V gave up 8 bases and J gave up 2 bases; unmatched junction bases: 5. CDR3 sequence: CASAGQGEQETQYF. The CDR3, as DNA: TGTGCCAGCGCTGGACAGGGGGAACAAGAGACCCAGTACTTC.

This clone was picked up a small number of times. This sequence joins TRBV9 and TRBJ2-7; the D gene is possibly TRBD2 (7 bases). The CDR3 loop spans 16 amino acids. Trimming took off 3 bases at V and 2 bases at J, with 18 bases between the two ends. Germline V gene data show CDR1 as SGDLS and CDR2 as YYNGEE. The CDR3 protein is CASSAGEGGGTYEQYF. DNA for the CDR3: TGTGCCAGCAGCGCCGGGGAGGGAGGGGGAACCTACGAGCAGTACTTC. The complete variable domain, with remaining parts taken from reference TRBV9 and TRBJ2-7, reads DSGVTQTPKHLITATGQRVTLRCSPRSGDLSVYWYQQSLDQGLQFLIQYYNGEERAKGNILERFSAQQFPDLHSELNLSSLELGDSALYFCASSAGEGGGTYEQYFGPGTRLTVT.

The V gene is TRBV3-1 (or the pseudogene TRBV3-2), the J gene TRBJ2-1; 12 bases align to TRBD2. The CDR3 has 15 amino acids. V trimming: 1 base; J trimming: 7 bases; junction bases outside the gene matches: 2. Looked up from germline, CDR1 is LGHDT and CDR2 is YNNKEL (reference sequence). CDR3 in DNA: TGTGCCAGCAGCCAAGGACTAGCGGGAGCTAATGAGCAGTTCTTC. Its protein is CASSQGLAGANEQFF.

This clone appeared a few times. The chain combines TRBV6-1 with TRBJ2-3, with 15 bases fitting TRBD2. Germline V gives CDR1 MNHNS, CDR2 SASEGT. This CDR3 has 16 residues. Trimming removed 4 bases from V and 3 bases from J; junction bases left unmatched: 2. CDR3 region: CASSVGLAGGTDTQYF. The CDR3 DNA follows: TGTGCCAGCAGTGTGGGACTAGCGGGAGGAACAGATACGCAGTATTTT.

The CDR3 sequence: CASSQEAGGNQPQHF. The CDR3 bases are TGTGCCAGCAGCCAAGAAGCCGGGGGCAATCAGCCCCAGCATTTT. The chain joins TRBV3-1 (or the pseudogene TRBV3-2) to TRBJ1-5; D not certain. V shed 0 bases and J shed 2 bases, with 8 bases lying between them. The CDR3 is 15 residues long. CDR1 LGHDT and CDR2 YNNKEL come from the germline V gene (reference sequence).

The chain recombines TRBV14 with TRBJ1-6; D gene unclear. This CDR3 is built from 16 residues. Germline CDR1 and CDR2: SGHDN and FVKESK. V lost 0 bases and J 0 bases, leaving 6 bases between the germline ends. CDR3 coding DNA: TGTGCCAGCAGCCAAGATCGGTACTCCTATAATTCACCCCTCCACTTT. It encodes CASSQDRYSYNSPLHF.

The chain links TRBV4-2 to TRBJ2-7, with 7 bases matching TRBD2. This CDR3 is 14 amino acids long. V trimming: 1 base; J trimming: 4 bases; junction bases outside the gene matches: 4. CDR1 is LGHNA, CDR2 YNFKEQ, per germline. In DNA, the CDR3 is TGTGCCAGCAGCCAAGCGGGAGGTATTTACGAGCAGTACTTC. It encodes CASSQAGGIYEQYF.

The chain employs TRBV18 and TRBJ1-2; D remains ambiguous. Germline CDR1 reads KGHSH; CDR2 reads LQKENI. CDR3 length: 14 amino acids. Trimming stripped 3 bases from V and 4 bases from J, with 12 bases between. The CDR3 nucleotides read TGTGCCAGCTCACCTACTGAACCGATCTATGGCTACACCTTC. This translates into CASSPTEPIYGYTF.